These 8 T cell receptor beta chains share one sample of origin, sequenced in a study of OX40 agonist ivuxolimab in advanced cancers. Only in-frame clones appear in the TCRdb table, and some are missing; sequencing was by immunoSEQ multiplex PCR. The sample contains some 70,000 clones, about nine tenths of which appear only once. The material was CD4+ or CD8+ T cells sorted from blood, obtained in a trial of the OX40 agonist ivuxolimab. All receptors derive from an adult with an advanced solid tumor such as melanoma, head and neck, liver or kidney cancer.

The V and J genes are TRBV7-3 and TRBJ2-7; TRBD2 matches at 9 bases. This CDR3 has 15 residues. CDR1 SGHTA and CDR2 FQGTGA come from the germline V gene. Trimming at V came to 5 bases and at J to 6 bases, leaving 11 bases not matched to a gene. CDR3 amino acids: CASSPFGGGVSEQYF. In nucleotides, the CDR3 is TGTGCCAGCAGCCCCTTTGGCGGGGGGGTCTCCGAGCAGTACTTC.

This clone occurred a few times. The rearrangement uses TRBV6-5 and TRBJ2-7; the D gene is possibly TRBD1 (6 bases). This CDR3 region has 15 residues. Germline assignment: CDR1 MNHEY and CDR2 SVGAGI. V was clipped by 2 bases and J by 2 bases, with 13 bases between them. CDR3 nucleotide sequence: TGTGCCAGCAGTTACGGGCAGGGGTCCCCCTACGAGCAGTACTTC. As protein: CASSYGQGSPYEQYF.

This chain uses TRBV7-9 with TRBJ2-7, with 11 positions matching TRBD2. Unmatched junction bases numbered 9, after V lost 5 bases and J lost 0 bases. CDR3 length: 17 amino acids. Germline CDR1 SEHNR, CDR2 FQNEAQ (reference sequence). The CDR3: CASSQGLAGQSSYEQYF. DNA of the CDR3: TGTGCCAGCAGCCAAGGACTAGCGGGCCAGAGCTCCTACGAGCAGTACTTC.

This clone was seen only once. The DNA for the CDR3 is TGTGCCAGCAGCCAAGATCGGTTGAAGGGCCTGCGGGGCGGCTACACCTTC. It yields the protein CASSQDRLKGLRGGYTF. The gene calls are TRBV14 and TRBJ1-2; D may be TRBD1 (5 bases). V lost 0 bases and J 8 bases, leaving 22 bases between the germline ends. The CDR3 runs 17 residues. CDR1 and CDR2 (germline): SGHDN, FVKESK. The variable domain in full, completed from reference TRBV14 and TRBJ1-2, reads EAGVTQFPSHSVIEKGQTVTLRCDPISGHDNLYWYRRVMGKEIKFLLHFVKESKQDESGMPNNRFLAERTGGTYSTLKVQPAELEDSGVYFCASSQDRLKGLRGGYTFGSGTRLTVV.

The chain couples TRBV6-6 to TRBJ2-7; 9 nucleotides match TRBD1. The CDR3 spans 15 residues. With 4 bases clipped from V and 4 bases from J, the junction kept 8 bases outside the gene matches. CDR1 MNHNY and CDR2 SVGAGI come from the germline V gene (reference sequence). The chain's CDR3 is CASSFDGTGTYEQYF. The CDR3 bases are TGTGCCAGCAGTTTCGACGGGACAGGGACGTACGAGCAGTACTTC.

In DNA form, the CDR3 reads TGTGCCAGCAGTGCTTGGACCAGTGGGGATGCAGATACGCAGTATTTT. Translating it yields CASSAWTSGDADTQYF. The rearrangement links TRBV25-1 to TRBJ2-3, with no clear D. CDR3 size: 16 residues. Trimming removed 4 bases at V and 4 bases at J, with 18 bases between. The V gene's germline CDR1 is MGHDK and CDR2 SYGVNS.

CDR3 sequence reads: CASSIAGTGKTEAFF. The CDR3 DNA reads as TGTGCCAGTAGTATAGCCGGGACAGGGAAAACTGAAGCTTTCTTT. This chain connects TRBV19 to TRBJ1-1; 9 positions match TRBD1. V lost 1 base, J lost 5 bases, and 5 bases stayed unmatched. The CDR3 length is 15 residues. CDR1 is LNHDA, CDR2 SQIVND, per germline (reference sequence). The full variable domain, its missing parts supplied by reference TRBV19 and TRBJ1-1, is DGGITQSPKYLFRKEGQNVTLSCEQNLNHDAMYWYRQDPGQGLRLIYYSQIVNDFQKGDIAEGYSVSREKKESFPLTVTSAQKNPTAFYLCASSIAGTGKTEAFFGQGTRLTVV.

The chain combines TRBV19 with TRBJ2-3; D could derive from TRBD1 or TRBD2 (5 bases each). This CDR3 has 15 amino acids. Trimming took off 1 base at V and 0 bases at J, with 8 bases between the two ends. Looked up from germline, CDR1 is LNHDA and CDR2 is SQIVND (reference sequence). The CDR3 DNA reads TGTGCCAGTAGTATAGGGGGGTTAAGCACAGATACGCAGTATTTT. Translation: CASSIGGLSTDTQYF.